This T cell receptor beta chain was documented in a study of cytomegalovirus exposure and HLA in healthy donors. Study-wide points: It is likely that the observed cluster of highly shared sequence variants was a sequencing artifact. Presence/absence comparisons presumed near-even sequencing depth among donors.

This CDR3 contains 15 residues. Germline CDR1 and CDR2: MDHEN and SYDVKM. V shed 5 bases and J shed 5 bases, with 19 bases lying between them. This clone was seen more than once but under ten times. Its antigen remains unknown. The PCR employed 60 Vbeta primers together with 13 Jbeta primers. Repertoires were generated with immunoSEQ multiplex PCR, while TCRdb's copy carries only in-frame clones and drops some. The sample lists 150,000 to 200,000 clones; about 85% were seen once. The receptor's source is a man younger than 35 in good health and CMV-seronegative. V is TRBV28 and J is TRBJ2-7; maybe TRBD2 (7 bases). The sample comprised PBMCs. The CDR3 region is CASSGGGGTFDEQYF. CDR3 sequence (DNA): TGTGCCAGCAGTGGGGGCGGGGGCACCTTCGACGAGCAGTACTTC.